These 20 T cell receptor beta chains came from one sample sequenced in a study of immune heterogeneity within non-small cell lung tumors. Template material for each sample was around 630 ng of bulk tumor genomic DNA. Every primary tumor yielded several biopsies, spaced far apart, that were taken during surgery. The study cohort was described as untreated, and its members had newly diagnosed non-small cell lung cancer. They went on to have curative surgery. Multiplex PCR amplified TCR beta CDR3 with 32 V and 13 J primers. From the multiplex PCR reads, TCRdb called clonotypes with MiXCR, one entry per CDR3 protein. The sample has about 21,000 distinct CDR3 sequences; around 26% are singletons. Sequencing was done on a sample of lung tumor tissue. The receptors here all came from a man in his forties with non-small cell lung cancer.

The chain couples TRBV7-8 to TRBJ2-2; 14 positions agree with TRBD2. CDR1 is SGHVS, CDR2 FQNEAQ, per germline. With 5 bases clipped from V and 1 base from J, the junction kept 6 bases outside the gene matches. This CDR3 has 18 residues. CDR3 residues: CASSGRLAGGLNTGELFF. In DNA form, the CDR3 reads TGTGCCAGCAGCGGAAGACTAGCGGGAGGGTTGAACACCGGGGAGCTGTTTTTT.

Ten or more counts support this clonotype. This sequence joins TRBV11-3 and TRBJ2-7; D possibly corresponds to TRBD2 (5 bases). Trimming took 1 base from V and 0 from J, leaving 13 bases between them. This CDR3 has 16 residues. Germline CDR1 reads SGHNT; CDR2 reads YENEEA. Here the CDR3 reads CASSLGFSESSYEQYF. The CDR3 nucleotides are TGTGCCAGCAGCTTAGGATTTAGCGAGAGCTCCTACGAGCAGTACTTC.

This clonotype was counted ten times or more. This chain links TRBV28 with TRBJ1-2, with TRBD1 identical over 8 bases. There are 17 residues in the CDR3. Germline assignment: CDR1 MDHEN and CDR2 SYDVKM. With 3 bases clipped from V and 3 bases from J, the junction kept 12 bases outside the gene matches. The CDR3 DNA reads TGTGCCAGCAGTTTTTTTTTTCGAAAGGACAGGGACTATGGCTACACCTTC. It specifies CASSFFFRKDRDYGYTF.

The chain employs TRBV6-1 and TRBJ2-1; the D is unclear. Trimming left V 4 bases short and J 4 bases short, with 11 bases between. The CDR3 is 14 residues long. Germline V gene lookup returns CDR1 MNHNS and CDR2 SASEGT. The CDR3: CASSVYGRYNEQFF. The CDR3 DNA reads TGTGCCAGCAGTGTATATGGTAGATACAATGAGCAGTTCTTC.

There are many counts of this clonotype. V gene TRBV9 combines with J gene TRBJ1-2; a possible D gene is TRBD1 (5 bases). V lost 4 bases, J lost 3 bases, and 13 bases lay in between. The germline gives CDR1 SGDLS, CDR2 YYNGEE. The CDR3 contains 14 residues. DNA of the CDR3: TGTGCCAGCAGCCCTCGTCGAGGGGACTATGGCTACACCTTC. This gives the protein CASSPRRGDYGYTF.

This clonotype was seen only a few times. The chain links TRBV7-9 to TRBJ2-7; D gene ambiguous. Per germline, CDR1 SEHNR and CDR2 FQNEAQ (reference sequence). This CDR3 contains 12 residues. Trimming shortened V by 1 base and J by 3 bases, and 4 bases separated the two germline ends. CDR3 nucleotide sequence: TGTGCCAGCAGCTTAGACAACTACGAGCAGTACTTC. Translated: CASSLDNYEQYF.

This rearrangement joins TRBV4-2 to TRBJ1-2; no definite D call. This CDR3 region has 14 residues. Trimming took 1 base from V and 1 from J, leaving 7 bases between them. The germline CDR1 and CDR2 sequences are LGHNA and YNFKEQ. CDR3 nucleotides: TGTGCCAGCAGCCAAGTTGGGATTAACTATGGCTACACCTTC. Its translation is CASSQVGINYGYTF.

This clonotype was counted only a few times. The chain couples TRBV13 to TRBJ2-2; no definite D call. In germline, CDR1 is PRHDT, CDR2 FYEKMQ (reference sequence). Trimming cost V 1 base and J 4 bases, with 7 bases left between them. This CDR3 comprises 14 residues. In nucleotides, the CDR3 is TGTGCCAGCAGCTTAGCCCGGATCACCGGGGAGCTGTTTTTT. Protein sequence: CASSLARITGELFF.

This clonotype is medium-sized within its sample. V and J are TRBV20-1 and TRBJ1-2, with no clear D. CDR3 size: 11 residues. Germline V gives CDR1 DFQATT, CDR2 SNEGSKA (reference sequence). CDR3 loop: CMVQVNYGYTF. The CDR3 DNA sequence: TGCATGGTGCAGGTGAACTATGGCTACACCTTC.

This clonotype turned up a few times. The chain links TRBV27 to TRBJ1-1; D may be TRBD1 (5 bases). V was pared by 5 bases and J by 1 base, with 11 bases between. CDR1 and CDR2 (germline): MNHEY, SMNVEV (reference sequence). This CDR3 is 14 amino acids long. CDR3 in DNA: TGTGCCAGCAGTCTCGGTGGGGGGAACACTGAAGCTTTCTTT. Amino acids: CASSLGGGNTEAFF.

As to this clonotype: A much larger clone lies one base from this, so it may be a read error. Without the conserved terminal phenylalanine or tryptophan, this CDR3 likely stems from a read error. The chain recombines TRBV20-1 with TRBJ2-7, with TRBD2 matching over 9 bases. Trimming cost V 5 bases and J 3 bases; bases outside gene matches: 2. CDR1 and CDR2 from the germline V gene are DFQATT and SNEGSKA (reference sequence). The CDR3 runs 12 residues. Here the CDR3 reads CSAATSGYEQYL. CDR3 sequence (DNA): TGCAGTGCTGCGACTAGCGGCTACGAGCAGTACCTC.

The sample holds many counts of this clonotype. One junction end does not reproduce the germline sequence, and a read error may be involved. This chain links TRBV24-1 with TRBJ2-7; no clear D gene. This CDR3 is built from 11 residues. Germline V gene sequence: CDR1 KGHDR, CDR2 SFDVKD. CDR3 sequence (DNA): TGTGCCACCAGTTACGACCAAACGTTCCACTTC. It specifies CATSYDQTFHF.

Judged by abundance, this clonotype is medium-sized. The chain carries TRBV9 and TRBJ1-4; D possibly corresponds to TRBD1 (5 bases). Germline V gene lookup returns CDR1 SGDLS and CDR2 YYNGEE. CDR3 size: 14 residues. Trimming pared 0 bases from V and 4 bases from J, leaving 7 bases between. The CDR3 DNA reads as TGTGCCAGCAGCGTAGGGGGCGGTAATGAAAAACTGTTTTTT. It translates to CASSVGGGNEKLFF.

The V gene is TRBV11-2, the J gene TRBJ1-1; D gene unclear. Trimming shortened V by 0 bases and J by 6 bases, and 8 bases separated the two germline ends. The CDR3 length is 13 residues. Germline lookup yields CDR1 SGHAT and CDR2 FQNNGV. Written as DNA, the CDR3 is TGTGCCAGCAGCTTAGAGGCAGGTGCTGAAGCTTTCTTT. Protein product: CASSLEAGAEAFF.

Note on this clonotype: A much larger clone differs by one base, so this may be a read error. The rearrangement joins TRBV6-2 or TRBV6-3 to TRBJ2-7; 8 bases agree with TRBD2. From germline, CDR1 is MNHEY and CDR2 SVGEGT. CDR3 length: 13 amino acids. DNA of the CDR3: TGTGCCAGCATTTACTCGGGGGGGTTCGAGCAGTACTTC. It specifies CASIYSGGFEQYF.

Points on this clonotype: Possible read error: a much larger clone is one base away. The CDR3 protein is CAISYGARAAYEQYF. CDR3 DNA sequence: TGTGCCATCAGTTACGGGGCTAGGGCCGCTTACGAGCAGTACTTC. This chain connects TRBV10-3 to TRBJ2-7; D may match TRBD1 or TRBD2 (5 bases each). With 5 bases removed from V and 4 bases from J, the gap between germline ends came to 18 bases. Germline V gene lookup returns CDR1 ENHRY and CDR2 SYGVKD. The CDR3 is 15 amino acids.

This clonotype occurred a few times. V and J are TRBV20-1 and TRBJ1-6; D not resolved. Germline values: CDR1 DFQATT, CDR2 SNEGSKA (reference sequence). The CDR3 length is 15 residues. The V end lost 5 bases, the J end lost 5 bases, and 16 bases lay between the germline ends. The chain's CDR3 is CSARSERTDNSPLHF. The CDR3 coding sequence is TGCAGTGCTCGAAGCGAAAGGACCGATAATTCACCCCTCCACTTT.

Of note for this clonotype: This clone may be a read error of a much larger clone one base away. The chain links TRBV10-1 to TRBJ1-3; D call uncertain. The CDR3 extends over 15 amino acids. CDR1 and CDR2 from the germline V gene are WNHNN and SYGVQD (reference sequence). The chain's CDR3 is CARNLERDAGDTIYF. The CDR3 DNA follows: TGCGCCAGAAACCTTGAGAGGGATGCTGGAGACACCATATATTTT.

This clonotype has more than one count but fewer than ten. The chain is built from TRBV4-2 and TRBJ2-2; no reliable D call. The CDR3 has 14 residues. Trimming stripped 1 base from V and 1 base from J, with 4 bases between. The germline gives CDR1 LGHNA, CDR2 YNFKEQ. Here the CDR3 reads CASSQGRNTGELFF. For the CDR3, the DNA is TGTGCCAGCAGCCAAGGCAGGAACACCGGGGAGCTGTTTTTT.

Note on this clonotype: With a much larger clone just one base away, this may be a read error. The rearrangement uses TRBV7-2 and TRBJ1-2, with D possibly matching TRBD1 (5 bases). CDR3 length: 14 amino acids. The germline gives CDR1 SGHTA, CDR2 FQGNSA. The chain's CDR3 is CVSSRNRSPYGYTF. DNA of the CDR3: TGTGTCAGCAGCCGTAACAGGAGCCCCTATGGCTACACCTTC. The full variable domain, in which reference TRBV7-2 and TRBJ1-2 provide the parts outside the CDR3, is GAGVSQSPSNKVTEKGKDVELRCDPISGHTALYWYRQSLGQGLEFLIYFQGNSAPDKSGLPSDRFSAERTGGSVSTLTIQRTQQEDSAVYLCVSSRNRSPYGYTFGSGTRLTVV.